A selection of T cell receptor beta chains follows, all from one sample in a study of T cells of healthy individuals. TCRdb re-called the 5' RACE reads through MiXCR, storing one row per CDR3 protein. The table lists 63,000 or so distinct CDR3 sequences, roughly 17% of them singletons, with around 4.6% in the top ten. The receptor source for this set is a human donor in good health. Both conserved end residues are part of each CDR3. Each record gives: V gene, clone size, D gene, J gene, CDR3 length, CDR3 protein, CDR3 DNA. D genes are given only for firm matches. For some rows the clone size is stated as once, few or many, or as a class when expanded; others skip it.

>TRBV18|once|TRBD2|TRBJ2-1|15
CASSSGLAVESEQFF
TGTGCCAGCTCATCGGGACTAGCGGTGGAAAGTGAGCAGTTCTTC
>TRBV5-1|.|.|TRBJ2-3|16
CASSLDGALTTDTQYF
TGCGCCAGCAGCTTGGACGGGGCCCTGACGACAGATACGCAGTATTTT
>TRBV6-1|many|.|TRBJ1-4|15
CASRGDLAAVEKLFF
TGTGCCAGCAGGGGGGACCTCGCCGCCGTAGAAAAACTGTTTTTT
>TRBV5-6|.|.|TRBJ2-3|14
CASSLGTNTDTQYF
TGTGCCAGCAGCTTGGGGACTAACACAGATACGCAGTATTTT
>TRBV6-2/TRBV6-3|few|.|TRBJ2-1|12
CASSPGPREQFF
TGTGCCAGCAGCCCCGGCCCCAGAGAGCAGTTCTTC
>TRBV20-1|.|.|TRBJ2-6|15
CSARDGISGANVLTF
TGCAGTGCTAGAGATGGGATTTCTGGGGCCAACGTCCTGACTTTC
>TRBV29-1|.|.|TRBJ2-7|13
CSVGTVLGGVQYF
TGCAGCGTCGGTACCGTGCTGGGAGGTGTGCAGTACTTC
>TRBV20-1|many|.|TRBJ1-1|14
CSANHREGNTEAFF
TGCAGTGCTAACCACAGGGAGGGGAACACTGAAGCTTTCTTT
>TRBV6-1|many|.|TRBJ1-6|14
CASRGVGESSPLHF
TGTGCCAGCAGAGGAGTGGGGGAGAGTTCACCCCTCCACTTT
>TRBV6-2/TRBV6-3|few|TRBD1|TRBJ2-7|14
CASSPWDRGSEQYF
TGTGCCAGCAGTCCTTGGGACAGGGGGTCCGAGCAGTACTTC
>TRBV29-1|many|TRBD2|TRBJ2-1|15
CSVRTSGGGYNEQFF
TGCAGCGTCCGGACTAGCGGGGGCGGGTACAATGAGCAGTTCTTC
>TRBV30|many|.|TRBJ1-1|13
CAWSVLIYTEAFF
TGTGCCTGGAGTGTACTGATTTACACTGAAGCTTTCTTT
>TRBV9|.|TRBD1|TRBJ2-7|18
CASSVGTGGPSGSEPQYF
TGTGCCAGCAGCGTGGGGACAGGGGGCCCTAGCGGGAGCGAGCCCCAGTACTTC
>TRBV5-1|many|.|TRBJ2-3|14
CASSLNGAKDTQYF
TGCGCCAGCAGCTTGAATGGGGCCAAAGATACGCAGTATTTT
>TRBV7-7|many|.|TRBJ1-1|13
CASSLYENTEAFF
TGTGCCAGCAGCTTGTATGAGAACACTGAAGCTTTCTTT
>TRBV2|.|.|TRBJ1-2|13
CASSVLASQGYTF
TGTGCCAGCAGTGTATTAGCATCGCAAGGCTACACCTTC
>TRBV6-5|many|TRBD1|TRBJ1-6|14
CASRPGQGHSPLHF
TGTGCCAGCAGACCGGGACAGGGACATTCACCCCTCCACTTT
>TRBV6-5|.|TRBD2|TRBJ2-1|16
CASSYFPAGARNEQFF
TGTGCCAGCAGTTACTTCCCAGCGGGAGCTCGCAATGAGCAGTTCTTC
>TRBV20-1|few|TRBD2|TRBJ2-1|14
CSAHGLAGFNEQFF
TGCAGTGCCCATGGACTAGCGGGGTTCAATGAGCAGTTCTTC
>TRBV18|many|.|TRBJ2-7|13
CASSPRTDYEQYF
TGTGCCAGCTCACCCAGGACAGACTACGAGCAGTACTTC
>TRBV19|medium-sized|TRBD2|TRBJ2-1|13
CASSGLAANEQFF
TGTGCCAGCAGCGGACTAGCGGCCAATGAGCAGTTCTTC
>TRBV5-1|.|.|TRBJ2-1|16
CASSFGTVSSYNEQFF
TGCGCCAGCAGCTTTGGGACGGTAAGCTCCTACAATGAGCAGTTCTTC
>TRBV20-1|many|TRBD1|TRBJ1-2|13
CSAAPSTGVGYTF
TGCAGTGCTGCTCCCTCGACAGGGGTCGGCTACACCTTC
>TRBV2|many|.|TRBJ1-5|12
CASRRGNQPQHF
TGTGCCAGCAGGAGGGGCAATCAGCCCCAGCATTTT
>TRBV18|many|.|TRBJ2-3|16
CASSPRRSRSTDTQYF
TGTGCCAGCTCACCACGCCGGAGCAGAAGCACAGATACGCAGTATTTT
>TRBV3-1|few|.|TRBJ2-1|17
CASSQAVRGAAYNEQFF
TGTGCCAGCAGCCAAGCCGTCCGGGGGGCCGCCTACAATGAGCAGTTCTTC
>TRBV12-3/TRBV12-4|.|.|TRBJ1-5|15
CASSLARVSNQPQHF
TGTGCCAGCAGTTTAGCAAGGGTGAGCAATCAGCCCCAGCATTTT
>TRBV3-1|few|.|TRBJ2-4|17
CASSQVSGGVAKNIQYF
TGTGCCAGCAGCCAAGTTAGTGGCGGGGTAGCCAAAAACATTCAGTACTTC
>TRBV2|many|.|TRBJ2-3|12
CASSVATDTQYF
TGTGCCAGCAGTGTGGCCACAGATACGCAGTATTTT
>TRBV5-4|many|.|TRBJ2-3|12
CASSLSADTQYF
TGTGCCAGCAGCTTGTCGGCAGATACGCAGTATTTT
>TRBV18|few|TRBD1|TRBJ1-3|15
CASSPGDRTGNTIYF
TGTGCCAGCTCACCAGGGGACAGGACTGGAAACACCATATATTTT
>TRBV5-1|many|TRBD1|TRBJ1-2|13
CASSLTGGDGYTF
TGCGCCAGCAGCTTAACAGGGGGGGATGGCTACACCTTC
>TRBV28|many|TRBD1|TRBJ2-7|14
CASSQGTGTYEQYF
TGTGCCAGCAGCCAAGGGACAGGGACCTACGAGCAGTACTTC
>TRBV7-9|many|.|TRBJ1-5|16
CASSLGFVAGTQPQHF
TGTGCCAGCAGCTTAGGGTTTGTGGCGGGGACTCAGCCCCAGCATTTT
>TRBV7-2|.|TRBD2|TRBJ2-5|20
CASSLALSRTSGRSQETQYF
TGTGCCAGCAGCTTAGCGCTATCCCGGACTAGCGGGAGGTCCCAAGAGACCCAGTACTTC
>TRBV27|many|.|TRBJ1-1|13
CASSPSANTEAFF
TGTGCCAGCAGTCCTTCAGCGAACACTGAAGCTTTCTTT
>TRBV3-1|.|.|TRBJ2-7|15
CASSQGETETYEQYF
TGTGCCAGCAGCCAAGGGGAGACAGAGACCTACGAGCAGTACTTC
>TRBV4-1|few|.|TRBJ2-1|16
CASSKTSAPTYNEQFF
TGCGCCAGCAGCAAGACCTCAGCGCCCACCTACAATGAGCAGTTCTTC
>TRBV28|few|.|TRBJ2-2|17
CASSPSNRASNTGELFF
TGTGCCAGCAGTCCTTCTAATCGGGCCTCGAACACCGGGGAGCTGTTTTTT
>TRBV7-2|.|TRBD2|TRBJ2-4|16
CASSGTSGRSKNIQYF
TGTGCCAGCAGCGGGACTAGCGGGAGGAGCAAAAACATTCAGTACTTC
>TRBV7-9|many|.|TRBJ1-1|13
CASSLGSNTEAFF
TGTGCCAGCAGCTTAGGGTCGAACACTGAAGCTTTCTTT
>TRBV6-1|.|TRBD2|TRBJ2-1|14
CASSVAGAANEQFF
TGTGCCAGCAGTGTGGCGGGAGCGGCAAATGAGCAGTTCTTC
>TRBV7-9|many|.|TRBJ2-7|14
CASIPGSLLHEQYF
TGTGCCAGCATCCCAGGGTCCTTATTACACGAGCAGTACTTC
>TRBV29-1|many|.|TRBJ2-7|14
CSVVPGRSSYEQYF
TGCAGCGTCGTACCGGGGCGCTCCTCCTACGAGCAGTACTTC
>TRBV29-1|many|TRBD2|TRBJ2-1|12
CSVAGDVNEQFF
TGCAGTGTAGCGGGAGATGTCAATGAGCAGTTCTTC
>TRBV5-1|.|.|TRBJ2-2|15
CASSRSEGLTGELFF
TGCGCCAGCAGCCGGAGCGAGGGGCTCACCGGGGAGCTGTTTTTT
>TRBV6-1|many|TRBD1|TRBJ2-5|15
CASSEFAGQGETQYF
TGTGCCAGCAGTGAATTCGCGGGACAGGGTGAGACCCAGTACTTC
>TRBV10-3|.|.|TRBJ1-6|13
CAIRDDYNSPLHF
TGTGCCATACGGGACGACTATAATTCACCCCTCCACTTT
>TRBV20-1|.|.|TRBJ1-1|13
CSARKTVNTEAFF
TGCAGTGCTAGAAAGACAGTAAACACTGAAGCTTTCTTT
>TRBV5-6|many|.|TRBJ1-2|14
CASSLDRSNYGYTF
TGTGCCAGCAGCTTGGACAGGTCTAACTATGGCTACACCTTC
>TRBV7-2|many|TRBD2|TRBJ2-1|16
CASSLYSSGTGNEQFF
TGTGCCAGCAGCTTATATTCTAGCGGGACGGGCAATGAGCAGTTCTTC